The 21 T cell receptor beta chains in this list originate from one sample, sequenced in a study of blood T cell repertoires in COVID-19. The assay was immunoSEQ multiplex PCR, and TCRdb's table has in-frame clones only and misses some. The sample consists of 87,000 or so clones, under 85% of them appearing once. The sample comprised peripheral blood. The receptors come from a woman between 65 and 79 years old with acute or convalescent COVID-19.

This chain links TRBV6-1 with TRBJ1-1; possible D gene TRBD1, 5 bases. The germline V gene encodes CDR1 MNHNS and CDR2 SASEGT. Trimming took 3 bases from V and 0 from J, leaving 8 bases between them. This CDR3 is 14 amino acids long. In DNA form, the CDR3 reads TGTGCCAGCAGTGAGGGCAGGGTGAACACTGAAGCTTTCTTT. This encodes CASSEGRVNTEAFF.

This chain connects TRBV30 to TRBJ1-2; TRBD1 is a possible D gene (5 bases). The CDR3 length is 13 residues. V was trimmed by 4 bases and J by 0 bases, leaving 9 bases between them. Germline CDR1 GTSNPN, CDR2 SVGIG (reference sequence). The chain's CDR3 is CAWTRGANYGYTF. The DNA for the CDR3 is TGTGCCTGGACTCGGGGGGCTAACTATGGCTACACCTTC.

This clone is a singleton in its sample. The chain is built from TRBV28 and TRBJ2-3, with D possibly matching TRBD1 (5 bases). The V end was cut by 5 bases, the J end by 5 bases, with 17 bases between. The germline gives CDR1 MDHEN, CDR2 SYDVKM. This CDR3 has 15 residues. The CDR3 loop is CASSPLEGAVDTQYF. CDR3 bases: TGTGCCAGCAGTCCCCTGGAAGGGGCGGTAGATACGCAGTATTTT.

The rearrangement joins TRBV6-5 to TRBJ1-1, with D unclear. There are 13 residues in the CDR3. V shed 8 bases and J shed 5 bases, with 15 bases lying between them. Looked up from germline, CDR1 is MNHEY and CDR2 is SVGAGI. The CDR3 region is CASRQVVRTEAFF. The CDR3 DNA reads as TGTGCCAGCCGCCAGGTTGTACGTACTGAAGCTTTCTTT.

This rearrangement joins TRBV18 to TRBJ2-7, with a weak D call TRBD1 (6 bases). Germline V gives CDR1 KGHSH, CDR2 LQKENI. V shed 2 bases and J shed 6 bases, with 11 bases lying between them. The CDR3 has 13 residues. Here the CDR3 reads CASSPSDRGEQYF. The CDR3 coding sequence is TGTGCCAGCTCACCATCGGACAGAGGCGAGCAGTACTTC.

The sample holds a few counts of this clone. This rearrangement joins TRBV5-1 to TRBJ1-5, with TRBD1 identical over 9 bases. Trimming at V came to 4 bases and at J to 1 base, leaving 6 bases not matched to a gene. CDR3 size: 16 residues. Germline assignment: CDR1 SGHRS and CDR2 YFSETQ. CDR3 nucleotide sequence: TGCGCCAGCAGCCCTACAGGGGGCGGAAGCAATCAGCCCCAGCATTTT. Its translation: CASSPTGGGSNQPQHF.

The CDR3 loop reads CASSEAGFGGYTF. In DNA form, the CDR3 reads TGTGCCAGCAGTGAAGCCGGGTTTGGTGGCTACACCTTC. The V call is TRBV2, the J call TRBJ1-2; D not certain. Germline CDR1 and CDR2: SNHLY and FYNNEI. The CDR3 consists of 13 residues. The ends were cut back, 0 bases at V and 7 bases at J, with 9 bases in the middle.

The genes are TRBV19 and TRBJ1-1, with 7 bases aligning to TRBD1. J gave up 3 bases and V 5 bases, and 9 bases lay outside the gene matches. The CDR3 consists of 15 residues. The germline gives CDR1 LNHDA, CDR2 SQIVND (reference sequence). In DNA, the CDR3 is TGTGCCAGTAGTGGAAGGGCAGGGGGTCACACTGAAGCTTTCTTT. The encoded protein is CASSGRAGGHTEAFF.

This sequence joins TRBV18 and TRBJ2-3; 10 bases fit TRBD2. Germline CDR1 and CDR2: KGHSH and LQKENI. The CDR3 covers 15 residues. Unmatched junction bases numbered 7, after V lost 6 bases and J lost 4 bases. In DNA, the CDR3 is TGTGCCAGCTCCCGAGCGGGGGGGCAGGCAGATACGCAGTATTTT. It translates to CASSRAGGQADTQYF.

The J gene is TRBJ1-5, the V gene TRBV24-1, with D possibly TRBD1 on 5 matching bases. The CDR3 covers 14 residues. V was clipped by 3 bases and J by 4 bases, with 9 bases between them. Germline loops: CDR1 KGHDR, CDR2 SFDVKD. The CDR3 reads CATSDEGTNQPQHF. DNA for the CDR3: TGTGCCACCAGTGATGAAGGGACTAATCAGCCCCAGCATTTT.

V is TRBV11-2 and J is TRBJ2-7; 9 bases agree with TRBD2. V gave up 0 bases and J gave up 5 bases; unmatched junction bases: 11. CDR3 length equals 17 residues. Germline CDR1 SGHAT, CDR2 FQNNGV. As DNA, the CDR3 is TGTGCCAGCAGCTTAGATCGGGCTGCGGGGGGGTTCCACGAGCAGTACTTC. Translated: CASSLDRAAGGFHEQYF.

The genes are TRBV27 and TRBJ1-3; possibly TRBD1 for D (5 bases). The CDR3 has 17 amino acids. CDR1 is MNHEY and CDR2 is SMNVEV in the germline V gene (reference sequence). Trimming removed 7 bases at V and 4 bases at J, with 23 bases between. The CDR3 coding sequence is TGTGCCAGCACCTCTATCGGAGGGGCCTTTGGGGGAAACACCATATATTTT. Its protein is CASTSIGGAFGGNTIYF.

V usage is TRBV9 and J usage is TRBJ2-7, with TRBD2 matching over 8 bases. Germline values: CDR1 SGDLS, CDR2 YYNGEE. J gave up 5 bases and V 3 bases, and 10 bases lay outside the gene matches. The CDR3 length is 15 residues. The chain's CDR3 is CASSAGTSITNEQYF. CDR3 coding DNA: TGTGCCAGCAGCGCTGGGACTAGTATTACCAACGAGCAGTACTTC.

This clone has a handful of counts. The V gene is TRBV29-1, the J gene TRBJ2-1, with TRBD1 matching over 8 bases. The germline V gene has CDR1 SQVTM and CDR2 ANQGSEA. The ends lost 3 bases at V and 4 bases at J; junction bases unmatched: 5. This CDR3 is built from 14 residues. For the CDR3, the DNA is TGCAGCGTTGAGACAGGGGACCCATACAATGAGCAGTTCTTC. Residues: CSVETGDPYNEQFF.

The chain couples TRBV4-1 to TRBJ1-5; D possibly corresponds to TRBD1 (5 bases). Germline CDR1 reads MGHRA; CDR2 reads YSYEKL. V lost 3 bases and J lost 3, with 12 bases in between. There are 15 residues in the CDR3. The CDR3 coding sequence is TGCGCCAGCAGCCAGCTCGACAGCACCAATCAGCCCCAGCATTTT. Translating gives CASSQLDSTNQPQHF.

The rearrangement joins TRBV6-1 to TRBJ1-5; a possible D gene is TRBD1 (5 bases). CDR1 MNHNS and CDR2 SASEGT come from the germline V gene. Between the trimmed V and J ends, which lost 5 bases and 6 bases, there was a span of 14 bases. The CDR3 totals 14 residues. CDR3 amino acids: CASSFPGGTQPQHF. Here the CDR3 DNA reads TGTGCCAGCAGTTTCCCGGGGGGGACTCAGCCCCAGCATTTT.

This clone appeared a few times. This chain uses TRBV7-9 with TRBJ2-7; D possibly corresponds to TRBD1 (5 bases). With 5 bases removed from V and 2 bases from J, the gap between germline ends came to 10 bases. Germline V CDR1 and CDR2: SEHNR, FQNEAQ (reference sequence). The CDR3 loop spans 13 amino acids. The CDR3 DNA reads as TGTGCCAGCAGCCTTACAGGTACCTACGAGCAGTACTTC. Amino acid sequence: CASSLTGTYEQYF.

The rearrangement joins TRBV18 to TRBJ2-7; D ambiguous. This CDR3 region has 14 residues. CDR1 and CDR2 from the germline V gene are KGHSH and LQKENI. V was pared by 0 bases and J by 0 bases, with 6 bases between. CDR3 sequence reads: CASSPPSNSYEQYF. CDR3 nucleotide sequence: TGTGCCAGCTCACCACCGAGCAACTCCTACGAGCAGTACTTC.

This clone appeared once. CDR3 in DNA: TGTGCCAGCAAAAATGGGGGGGTAGTCACCGGGGAGCTGTTTTTT. It specifies CASKNGGVVTGELFF. The chain is built from TRBV7-9 and TRBJ2-2, with 7 positions matching TRBD2. Germline-derived CDR1 and CDR2 are SEHNR and FQNEAQ (reference sequence). This CDR3 spans 15 amino acids. V was pared by 7 bases and J by 4 bases, with 9 bases of the junction left unmatched.

The chain uses TRBV24-1 and TRBJ2-1; possibly TRBD1 for D (8 bases). CDR1 and CDR2 from the germline V gene are KGHDR and SFDVKD. The CDR3 length is 15 residues. With 3 bases removed from V and 7 bases from J, the gap between germline ends came to 15 bases. CDR3 coding DNA: TGTGCCACCAGTGATAATGGACAGGGACTAAATGAGCAGTTCTTC. Amino acids: CATSDNGQGLNEQFF.

The chain joins TRBV5-1 to TRBJ1-1, with 7 bases identical to TRBD1. Per the germline V gene, CDR1 is SGHRS and CDR2 is YFSETQ. Unmatched junction bases numbered 17, after V lost 5 bases and J lost 1 base. The CDR3 is 18 amino acids. CDR3 residues: CASRDRTGESMGNTEAFF. CDR3 in DNA: TGCGCCAGCAGGGACAGAACAGGGGAATCGATGGGGAACACTGAAGCTTTCTTT.